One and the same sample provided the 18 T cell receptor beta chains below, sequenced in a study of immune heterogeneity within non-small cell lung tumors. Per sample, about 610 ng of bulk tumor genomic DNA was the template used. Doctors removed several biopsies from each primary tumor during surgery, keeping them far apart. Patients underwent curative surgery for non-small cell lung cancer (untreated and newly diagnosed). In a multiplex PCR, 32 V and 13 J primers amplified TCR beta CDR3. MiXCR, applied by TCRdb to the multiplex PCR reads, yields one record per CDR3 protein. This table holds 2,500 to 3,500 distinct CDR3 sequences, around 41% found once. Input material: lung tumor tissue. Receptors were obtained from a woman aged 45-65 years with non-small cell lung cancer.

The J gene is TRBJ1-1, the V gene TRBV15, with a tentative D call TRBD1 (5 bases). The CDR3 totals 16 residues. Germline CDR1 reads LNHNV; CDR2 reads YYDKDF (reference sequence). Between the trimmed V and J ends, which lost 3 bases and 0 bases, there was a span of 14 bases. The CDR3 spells CATSSGRELVNTEAFF. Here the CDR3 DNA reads TGTGCCACCAGCAGTGGCAGGGAACTTGTGAACACTGAAGCTTTCTTT. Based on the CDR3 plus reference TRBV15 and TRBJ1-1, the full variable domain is DAMVIQNPRYQVTQFGKPVTLSCSQTLNHNVMYWYQQKSSQAPKLLFHYYDKDFNNEADTPDNFQSRRPNTSFCFLDIRSPGLGDTAMYLCATSSGRELVNTEAFFGQGTRLTVV.

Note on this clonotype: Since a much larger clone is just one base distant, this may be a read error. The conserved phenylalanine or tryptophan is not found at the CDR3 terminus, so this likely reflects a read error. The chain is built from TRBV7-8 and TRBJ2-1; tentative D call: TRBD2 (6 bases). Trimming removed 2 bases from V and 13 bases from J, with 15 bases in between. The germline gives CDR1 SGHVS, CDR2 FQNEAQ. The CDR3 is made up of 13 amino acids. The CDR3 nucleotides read TGTGCCAGCAGCTTATCGGGGGTCCCGACCCAGTTCTTA. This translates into CASSLSGVPTQFL.

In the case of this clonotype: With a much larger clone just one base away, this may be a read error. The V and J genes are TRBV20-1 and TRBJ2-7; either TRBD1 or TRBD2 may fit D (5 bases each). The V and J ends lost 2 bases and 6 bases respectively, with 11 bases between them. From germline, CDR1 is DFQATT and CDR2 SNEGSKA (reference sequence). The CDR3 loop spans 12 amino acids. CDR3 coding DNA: TGCAGTGCTAGACAGGGACCCTGCGAGCAGTACTTC. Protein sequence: CSARQGPCEQYF.

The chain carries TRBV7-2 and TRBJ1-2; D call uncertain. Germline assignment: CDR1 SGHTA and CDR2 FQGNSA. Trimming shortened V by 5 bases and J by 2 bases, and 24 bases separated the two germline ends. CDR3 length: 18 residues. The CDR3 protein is CASSPLERVSPENYGYTF. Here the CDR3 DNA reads TGTGCCAGCAGCCCATTGGAGAGGGTTTCCCCCGAGAACTATGGCTACACCTTC.

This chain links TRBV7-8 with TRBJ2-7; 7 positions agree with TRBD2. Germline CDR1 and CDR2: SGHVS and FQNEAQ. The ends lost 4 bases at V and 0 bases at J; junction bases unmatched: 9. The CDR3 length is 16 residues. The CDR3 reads CASSSTTRDYSYEQYF. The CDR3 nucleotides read TGTGCCAGCAGCTCGACGACCCGGGACTACTCCTACGAGCAGTACTTC.

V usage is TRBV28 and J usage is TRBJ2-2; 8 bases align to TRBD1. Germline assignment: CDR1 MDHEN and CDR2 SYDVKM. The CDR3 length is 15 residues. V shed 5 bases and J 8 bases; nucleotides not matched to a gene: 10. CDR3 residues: CASSPASRDRGELFF. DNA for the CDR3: TGTGCCAGCAGTCCGGCCTCCCGGGACAGGGGGGAGCTGTTTTTT.

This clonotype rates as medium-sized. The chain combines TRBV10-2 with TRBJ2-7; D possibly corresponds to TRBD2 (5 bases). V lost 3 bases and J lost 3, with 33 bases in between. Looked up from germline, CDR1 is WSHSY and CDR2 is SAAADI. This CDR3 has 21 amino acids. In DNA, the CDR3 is TGCGCCAGCAGTGAACGCCCGAAGTGGGGAGACTCCACTGGCTCTAACTACGAGCAGTACTTC. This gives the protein CASSERPKWGDSTGSNYEQYF.

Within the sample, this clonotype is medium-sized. CDR3 in DNA: TGTGCCAGCTCATCCTCAGGGTCCCGGAATCAGCCCCAGCATTTT. As protein: CASSSSGSRNQPQHF. The rearrangement joins TRBV18 to TRBJ1-5; D may be TRBD1 (5 bases). The CDR3 is 15 residues long. Per the germline V gene, CDR1 is KGHSH and CDR2 is LQKENI. V was cut by 5 bases and J by 4 bases, with 15 bases left in between. The full variable domain, completed using reference TRBV18 and TRBJ1-5, is NAGVMQNPRHLVRRRGQEARLRCSPMKGHSHVYWYRQLPEEGLKFMVYLQKENIIDESGMPKERFSAEFPKEGPSILRIQQVVRGDSAAYFCASSSSGSRNQPQHFGDGTRLSIL.

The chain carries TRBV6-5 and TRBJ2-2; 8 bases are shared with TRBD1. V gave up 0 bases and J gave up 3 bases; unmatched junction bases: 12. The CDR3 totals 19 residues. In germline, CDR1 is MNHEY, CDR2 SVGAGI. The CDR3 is CASSYSPGGKHLYTGELFF. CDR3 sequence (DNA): TGTGCCAGCAGTTACTCGCCAGGGGGCAAACACCTTTACACCGGGGAGCTGTTTTTT.

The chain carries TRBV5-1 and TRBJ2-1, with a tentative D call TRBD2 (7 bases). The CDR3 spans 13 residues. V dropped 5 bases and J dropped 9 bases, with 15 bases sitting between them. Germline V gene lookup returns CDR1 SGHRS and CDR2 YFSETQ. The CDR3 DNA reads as TGCGCCAGCAGTGAGAGGGGGGGCGGTGAGCAGTTCTTC. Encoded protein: CASSERGGGEQFF.

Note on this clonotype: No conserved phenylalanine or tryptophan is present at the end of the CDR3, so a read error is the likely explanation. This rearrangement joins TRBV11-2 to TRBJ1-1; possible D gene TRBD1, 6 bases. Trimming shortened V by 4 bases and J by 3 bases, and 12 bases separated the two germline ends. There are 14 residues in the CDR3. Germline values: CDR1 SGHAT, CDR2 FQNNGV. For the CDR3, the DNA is TGTGCCAGCAGCTCAACCAGGGGCTACACTGAAGCTTTCCTT. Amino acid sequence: CASSSTRGYTEAFL.

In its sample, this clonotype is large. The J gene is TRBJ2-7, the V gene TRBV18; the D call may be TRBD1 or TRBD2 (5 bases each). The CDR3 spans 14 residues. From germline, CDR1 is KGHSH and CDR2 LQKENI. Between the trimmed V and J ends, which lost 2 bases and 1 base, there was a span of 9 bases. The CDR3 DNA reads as TGTGCCAGCTCACCAGGGGACCCATCCTACGAGCAGTACTTC. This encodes CASSPGDPSYEQYF.

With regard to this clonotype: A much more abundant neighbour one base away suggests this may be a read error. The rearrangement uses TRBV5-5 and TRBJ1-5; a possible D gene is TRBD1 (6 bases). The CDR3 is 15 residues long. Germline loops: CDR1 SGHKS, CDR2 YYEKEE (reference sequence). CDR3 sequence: CASSLVPDSYQSQHF. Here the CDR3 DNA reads TGTGCCAGCAGCTTGGTCCCGGACAGCTATCAGTCCCAGCATTTT.

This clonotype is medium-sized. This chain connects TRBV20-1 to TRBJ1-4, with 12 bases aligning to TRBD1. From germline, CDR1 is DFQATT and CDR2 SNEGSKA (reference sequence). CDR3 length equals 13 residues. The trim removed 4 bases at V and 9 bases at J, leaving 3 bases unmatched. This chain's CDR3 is CSANRDRGQKLFF. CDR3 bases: TGCAGTGCTAACCGGGACAGGGGGCAAAAACTGTTTTTT.

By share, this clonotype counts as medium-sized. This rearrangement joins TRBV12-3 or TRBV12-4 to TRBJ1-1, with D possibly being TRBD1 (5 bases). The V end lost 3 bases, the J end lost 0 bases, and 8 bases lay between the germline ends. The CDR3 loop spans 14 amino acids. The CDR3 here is CASSFTGMNTEAFF. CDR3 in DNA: TGTGCCAGCAGTTTTACAGGCATGAACACTGAAGCTTTCTTT.

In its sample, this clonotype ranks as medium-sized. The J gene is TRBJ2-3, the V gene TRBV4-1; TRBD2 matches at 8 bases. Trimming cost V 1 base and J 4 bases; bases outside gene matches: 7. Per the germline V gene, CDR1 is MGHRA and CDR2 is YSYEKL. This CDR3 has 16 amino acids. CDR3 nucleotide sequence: TGCGCCAGCAGCCAAGGACGGGGCGGGAGGCCAGATACGCAGTATTTT. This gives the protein CASSQGRGGRPDTQYF.

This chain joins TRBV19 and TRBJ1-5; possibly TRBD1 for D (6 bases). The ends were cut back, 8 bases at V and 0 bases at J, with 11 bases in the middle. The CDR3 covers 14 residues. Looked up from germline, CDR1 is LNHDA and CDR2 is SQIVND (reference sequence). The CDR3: CASRDMFSNQPQHF. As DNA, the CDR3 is TGTGCCAGTCGGGACATGTTTAGCAATCAGCCCCAGCATTTT.

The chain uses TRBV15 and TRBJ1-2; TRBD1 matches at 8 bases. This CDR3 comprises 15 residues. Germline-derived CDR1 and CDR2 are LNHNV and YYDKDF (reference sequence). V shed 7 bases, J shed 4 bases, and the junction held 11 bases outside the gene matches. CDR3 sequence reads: CATTQTGALSYGYTF. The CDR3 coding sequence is TGTGCCACCACCCAGACAGGGGCCCTCAGCTATGGCTACACCTTC.